Following are 11 T cell receptor beta chains from one sample sequenced in a study of blood T cell repertoires in COVID-19. Sequencing was performed with immunoSEQ multiplex PCR; in TCRdb, only in-frame clones are kept and a portion is missing. This table has tens of thousands of clones, 88% appearing once. Sequencing was done on a sample of peripheral blood. The receptors stem from a human donor in a cohort sampled during active COVID-19.

The chain uses TRBV28 and TRBJ2-5, with D maybe TRBD2 (5 bases). In germline, CDR1 is MDHEN, CDR2 SYDVKM. The germline V and J ends were trimmed by 3 bases and 4 bases, with 12 bases remaining between them. The CDR3 contains 14 residues. The CDR3 nucleotides are TGTGCCAGCAGTTTCGACGGCGGGCGAGAGACCCAGTACTTC. This codes for CASSFDGGRETQYF.

This chain uses TRBV4-3 with TRBJ1-5; D may be TRBD1 (6 bases). CDR3 length: 15 residues. Germline V gene sequence: CDR1 LGHNA, CDR2 YSLEER. Trimming removed 0 bases from V and 2 bases from J, with 8 bases in between. Written as DNA, the CDR3 is TGCGCCAGCAGCCAAGATCCAGGGGGCAATCAGCCCCAGCATTTT. It is translated as CASSQDPGGNQPQHF.

In DNA form, the CDR3 reads TGTGCCAGCAGCTCGACGGGGTCGGGTGGAAACACCATATATTTT. As protein: CASSSTGSGGNTIYF. The chain uses TRBV7-6 and TRBJ1-3, with D unclear. Germline V CDR1 and CDR2: SGHVS, FNYEAQ. The CDR3 is 15 amino acids. Trimming removed 4 bases from V and 3 bases from J, with 13 bases in between.

The table lists this clone with a few counts. The chain uses TRBV5-5 and TRBJ2-1, with D possibly TRBD2 on 5 matching bases. The V gene lost 1 base and the J gene lost 7 bases, with 9 bases spanning the gap. The CDR3 consists of 13 residues. Per the germline V gene, CDR1 is SGHKS and CDR2 is YYEKEE (reference sequence). CDR3 protein: CASSLSPGNEQFF. The DNA of the CDR3 is TGTGCCAGCAGCTTGAGTCCGGGAAATGAGCAGTTCTTC.

The chain employs TRBV9 and TRBJ2-3, with TRBD2 matching over 8 bases. V shed 6 bases, J shed 2 bases, and the junction held 5 bases outside the gene matches. CDR1 is SGDLS and CDR2 is YYNGEE in the germline V gene. This CDR3 is 14 amino acids long. Here the CDR3 DNA reads TGTGCCAGCACAGCGGGGGCACTCACAGATACGCAGTATTTT. It codes for CASTAGALTDTQYF.

The rearrangement uses TRBV7-9 and TRBJ2-7; D may be TRBD1 (6 bases). The CDR3 spans 16 residues. Per germline, CDR1 SEHNR and CDR2 FQNEAQ (reference sequence). V gave up 0 bases and J gave up 5 bases, with 17 bases separating them. The CDR3 loop reads CASSLATRGPPNEQYF. DNA of the CDR3: TGTGCCAGCAGCTTAGCGACCAGGGGACCTCCTAACGAGCAGTACTTC.

The V gene is TRBV7-9, the J gene TRBJ2-5; no reliable D call. This CDR3 is built from 11 residues. V gave up 2 bases and J gave up 5 bases, with 3 bases separating them. Germline loops: CDR1 SEHNR, CDR2 FQNEAQ (reference sequence). The CDR3, as DNA: TGTGCCAGCAGCTTATCTGAGACCCAGTACTTC. Protein: CASSLSETQYF.

V and J are TRBV15 and TRBJ1-5; TRBD1 agrees at 10 bases. This CDR3 is built from 17 residues. V shed 7 bases, J shed 0 bases, and the junction held 9 bases outside the gene matches. Germline CDR1 LNHNV, CDR2 YYDKDF (reference sequence). The CDR3 is CATTETGGGYSNQPQHF. The CDR3 DNA follows: TGTGCCACCACAGAGACAGGGGGCGGATATAGCAATCAGCCCCAGCATTTT.

The rearrangement links TRBV7-9 to TRBJ1-1; D remains unclear. Germline V gene sequence: CDR1 SEHNR, CDR2 FQNEAQ (reference sequence). The CDR3 has 12 residues. V was clipped by 4 bases and J by 10 bases, with 13 bases between them. This chain's CDR3 is CASSSIQLAAFF. DNA of the CDR3: TGTGCCAGCAGCTCAATCCAATTGGCAGCTTTCTTT.

The CDR3 sequence is CATSDLARDEQYF. DNA for the CDR3: TGTGCCACCAGTGATTTGGCCCGGGACGAGCAGTACTTC. The V gene is TRBV24-1, the J gene TRBJ2-7; D unclear. V dropped 0 bases and J dropped 5 bases, with 7 bases sitting between them. Germline CDR1 KGHDR, CDR2 SFDVKD. The CDR3 runs to 13 residues.

This clone was counted between two and nine times. This chain links TRBV6-1 with TRBJ2-7; no clear D gene. This CDR3 is 15 amino acids long. CDR1 and CDR2 (germline): MNHNS, SASEGT. Trimming removed 1 base at V and 0 bases at J, with 10 bases between. This CDR3 is CASSEEWSSSYEQYF. The CDR3 region has the DNA TGTGCCAGCAGTGAAGAATGGAGCAGCTCCTACGAGCAGTACTTC.